The sample holds a few counts of the clone carrying this T cell receptor beta chain. Its antigen is not identified. Sequencing libraries made from TCR beta cDNA carried unique molecular identifiers. TCRdb reprocessed the PCR reads via MiXCR and lists one record per CDR3 protein. The sample yields about half a million distinct CDR3 sequences, under 55% seen once. The data were taken from a study of post-analysis software for immune sequencing data. Study findings and constraints: Batch-matched samples strongly co-clustered by F measure. The five TRBV segments detected at higher frequency in patients than in controls included TRBV5-6, TRBV5-1 and TRBV20-1. Normalized Chao1 diversity was significantly reduced in patients versus controls.

The CDR3 has 15 amino acids. J was trimmed by 5 bases and V by 7 bases; bases with no gene match: 11. Germline V lookup: CDR1 SGHAT, CDR2 FQNNGV. The TCR originated in a girl aged 5-17 years with multiple sclerosis. Sequenced: blood. This chain uses TRBV11-2 with TRBJ2-1, with 7 bases identical to TRBD2. The CDR3 nucleotides read TGTGCCAGCACTGTCTGGGGGGGGGACGACAATGAGCAGTTCTTC. It yields the protein CASTVWGGDDNEQFF. Complete variable domain (other parts from reference TRBV11-2 and TRBJ2-1): EAGVAQSPRYKIIEKRQSVAFWCNPISGHATLYWYQQILGQGPKLLIQFQNNGVVDDSQLPKDRFSAERLKGVDSTLKIQPAKLEDSAVYLCASTVWGGDDNEQFFGPGTRLTVL.